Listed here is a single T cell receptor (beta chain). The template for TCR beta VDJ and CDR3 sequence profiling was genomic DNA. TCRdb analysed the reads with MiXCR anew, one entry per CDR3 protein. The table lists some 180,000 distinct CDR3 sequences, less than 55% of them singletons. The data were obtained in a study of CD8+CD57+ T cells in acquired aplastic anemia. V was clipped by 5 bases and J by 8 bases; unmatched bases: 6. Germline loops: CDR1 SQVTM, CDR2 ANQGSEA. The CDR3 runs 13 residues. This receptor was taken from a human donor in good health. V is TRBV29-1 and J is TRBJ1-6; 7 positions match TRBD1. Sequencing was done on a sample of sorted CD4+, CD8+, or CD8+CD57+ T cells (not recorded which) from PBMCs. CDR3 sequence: CSVQVGGDSPLHF. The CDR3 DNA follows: TGCAGCGTTCAAGTAGGGGGCGATTCACCCCTCCACTTT.